The 21 T cell receptor beta chains presented below share a single source sample, sequenced in a study of T cell changes during pregnancy in multiple sclerosis. Here immunoSEQ multiplex PCR was the method, and the copy in TCRdb shows in-frame clones only, minus some. The sample carries 40,000 or so clones, around nine tenths recorded once. The sequencing used CD8+ T cells from peripheral blood mononuclear cells, collected in the first trimester of pregnancy. The receptors come from a female donor with multiple sclerosis, enrolled in a pregnancy study.

This CDR3 is CASSVQRGGTDTQYF. The CDR3 coding sequence is TGTGCCAGCAGCGTTCAGCGGGGGGGAACAGATACGCAGTATTTT. This chain connects TRBV9 to TRBJ2-3, with TRBD2 identical over 10 bases. Trimming cost V 2 bases and J 3 bases; bases outside gene matches: 3. The CDR3 totals 15 residues. Germline-derived CDR1 and CDR2 are SGDLS and YYNGEE.

The chain links TRBV7-2 to TRBJ2-3; 7 bases fit TRBD1. There are 15 residues in the CDR3. Germline V gene data show CDR1 as SGHTA and CDR2 as FQGNSA. With V trimmed by 3 bases and J by 3 bases, 6 bases remained unmatched. The CDR3 here is CASSFLAGGTDTQYF. DNA of the CDR3: TGTGCCAGCAGCTTTCTAGCAGGGGGAACAGATACGCAGTATTTT. Full variable domain (rest looked up from reference TRBV7-2 and TRBJ2-3): GAGVSQSPSNKVTEKGKDVELRCDPISGHTALYWYRQSLGQGLEFLIYFQGNSAPDKSGLPSDRFSAERTGGSVSTLTIQRTQQEDSAVYLCASSFLAGGTDTQYFGPGTRLTVL.

In its sample, this clone was seen once. The chain is built from TRBV11-2 and TRBJ2-3; D is uncertain. Germline V CDR1 and CDR2: SGHAT, FQNNGV. Trimming pared 0 bases from V and 3 bases from J, leaving 4 bases between. The CDR3 covers 13 residues. The CDR3 nucleotides are TGTGCCAGCAGCTTAGATCTGACAGATACGCAGTATTTT. Amino acid sequence: CASSLDLTDTQYF.

The genes are TRBV7-8 and TRBJ1-1, with 8 bases that match TRBD1. V shed 4 bases and J 3 bases; nucleotides not matched to a gene: 13. The length of the CDR3 is 17 residues. Germline CDR1 and CDR2: SGHVS and FQNEAQ. CDR3 protein: CASSSPPGDRGDTEAFF. For the CDR3, the DNA is TGTGCCAGCAGCTCGCCCCCCGGTGACAGGGGAGACACTGAAGCTTTCTTT.

This clone was detected ten times or more. V and J are TRBV6-4 and TRBJ2-1; tentatively, D is TRBD1 (6 bases). Trimming took 2 bases from V and 5 from J, leaving 7 bases between them. CDR3 length: 13 amino acids. Germline V gene data show CDR1 as MRHNA and CDR2 as SNTAGT. Written as DNA, the CDR3 is TGTGCCAGCAGTGACAGGGACAACAATGAGCAGTTCTTC. Amino acids: CASSDRDNNEQFF.

In its sample, this clone was seen once. The rearrangement links TRBV10-2 to TRBJ1-5; D not resolved. The germline V gene has CDR1 WSHSY and CDR2 SAAADI. Trimming removed 10 bases at V and 1 base at J, with 14 bases between. This CDR3 region has 14 residues. The CDR3 reads CATQSGLSNQPQHF. The DNA of the CDR3 is TGCGCCACTCAGTCGGGGTTGAGCAATCAGCCCCAGCATTTT.

The table lists this clone with a count of one. The chain uses TRBV6-4 and TRBJ2-1; 7 nucleotides align to TRBD2. Per germline, CDR1 MRHNA and CDR2 SNTAGT. The CDR3 is 14 residues long. V shed 5 bases and J 0 bases; nucleotides not matched to a gene: 1. This CDR3 is CASSRGGSYNEQFF. The CDR3 coding sequence is TGTGCCAGCAGTCGCGGGGGCTCCTACAATGAGCAGTTCTTC.

This clone appeared a single time. The V and J genes are TRBV14 and TRBJ2-3, with 10 bases matching TRBD2. The length of the CDR3 is 14 residues. Per germline, CDR1 SGHDN and CDR2 FVKESK. J gave up 2 bases and V 10 bases, and 6 bases lay outside the gene matches. Here the CDR3 reads CAMQAGGPTDTQYF. The DNA for the CDR3 is TGTGCCATGCAAGCGGGGGGGCCCACAGATACGCAGTATTTT.

A single count supports this clone. The V call is TRBV6-1, the J call TRBJ1-1; D is unresolved. Germline V lookup: CDR1 MNHNS, CDR2 SASEGT. Trimming removed 0 bases at V and 0 bases at J, with 11 bases between. The CDR3 spans 16 residues. In DNA form, the CDR3 reads TGTGCCAGCAGTGAAGCGGGCAGCCCCATGAACACTGAAGCTTTCTTT. It yields the protein CASSEAGSPMNTEAFF.

The V and J genes are TRBV5-1 and TRBJ1-2, with D perhaps TRBD1 (6 bases). This CDR3 is 16 amino acids long. The V gene lost 3 bases and the J gene lost 8 bases, with 23 bases spanning the gap. Germline V gene sequence: CDR1 SGHRS, CDR2 YFSETQ. Here the CDR3 DNA reads TGCGCCAGCAGCTCCTTTCGGGACACTACTACTAGAGGCTACACCTTC. As protein: CASSSFRDTTTRGYTF.

V and J are TRBV19 and TRBJ1-1; a possible D gene is TRBD1 (6 bases). The germline V and J ends were trimmed by 5 bases and 2 bases, with 12 bases remaining between them. Germline CDR1 LNHDA, CDR2 SQIVND (reference sequence). This CDR3 contains 14 residues. The CDR3 DNA sequence: TGTGCCAGTAGTTTAAGGGGGTATAACACTGAAGCTTTCTTT. This codes for CASSLRGYNTEAFF.

This chain connects TRBV19 to TRBJ1-2; tentative D call: TRBD1 (5 bases). Trimming left V 0 bases short and J 5 bases short, with 10 bases between. Germline loops: CDR1 LNHDA, CDR2 SQIVND (reference sequence). The CDR3 is made up of 14 amino acids. The CDR3 DNA sequence: TGTGCCAGTAGTATAGAAGTGACAGCTTATGGCTACACCTTC. This gives the protein CASSIEVTAYGYTF. Full variable domain (remainder filled in from reference TRBV19 and TRBJ1-2): DGGITQSPKYLFRKEGQNVTLSCEQNLNHDAMYWYRQDPGQGLRLIYYSQIVNDFQKGDIAEGYSVSREKKESFPLTVTSAQKNPTAFYLCASSIEVTAYGYTFGSGTRLTVV.

The gene calls are TRBV4-3 and TRBJ2-7, with 7 positions matching TRBD1. Looked up from germline, CDR1 is LGHNA and CDR2 is YSLEER. The CDR3 runs to 13 residues. V lost 3 bases, J lost 6 bases, and 5 bases stayed unmatched. In DNA, the CDR3 is TGCGCCAGCAGCCATACTACAGGGGCCGAGCAGTACTTC. It is translated as CASSHTTGAEQYF.

This clone was recorded only once. The chain carries TRBV19 and TRBJ2-7, with 13 bases identical to TRBD2. The CDR3 is 15 amino acids. In germline, CDR1 is LNHDA, CDR2 SQIVND (reference sequence). V was pared by 7 bases and J by 3 bases, with 6 bases of the junction left unmatched. The CDR3 DNA reads TGTGCCAGTACCGGACTAGCGGGGGCCGGCTACGAGCAGTACTTC. Translated: CASTGLAGAGYEQYF.

The V gene is TRBV11-2, the J gene TRBJ2-7; 7 nucleotides align to TRBD2. The junction had 8 bases not matched to a gene; V was cut back by 8 bases and J by 4 bases. In germline, CDR1 is SGHAT, CDR2 FQNNGV. The CDR3 covers 13 residues. CDR3 sequence: CASAPGTIYEQYF. CDR3 in DNA: TGTGCCAGCGCTCCGGGGACTATTTACGAGCAGTACTTC.

The chain joins TRBV5-6 to TRBJ1-4, with no clear D. Trimming cost V 7 bases and J 0 bases, with 10 bases left between them. The length of the CDR3 is 14 residues. Germline loops: CDR1 SGHDT, CDR2 YYEEEE. CDR3 nucleotides: TGTGCCAGCGCCCAGATTGCAACTAATGAAAAACTGTTTTTT. This codes for CASAQIATNEKLFF.

The chain recombines TRBV6-5 with TRBJ2-7; 7 bases are a match to TRBD1. This CDR3 contains 14 residues. V lost 5 bases, J lost 5 bases, and 9 bases stayed unmatched. Germline loops: CDR1 MNHEY, CDR2 SVGAGI. CDR3: CASSAQGQRNEQYF. The CDR3 region has the DNA TGTGCCAGCAGTGCCCAGGGACAGCGGAACGAGCAGTACTTC.

A word on this clone: Other DNA sequences in the same sample also yield this CDR3. The chain combines TRBV4-3 with TRBJ1-1; no definite D call. The CDR3 is made up of 14 amino acids. From germline, CDR1 is LGHNA and CDR2 YSLEER. Trimming removed 0 bases from V and 1 base from J, with 6 bases in between. This chain's CDR3 is CASSQDRGNTEAFF. For the CDR3, the DNA is TGCGCCAGCAGCCAAGACCGAGGGAACACTGAAGCTTTCTTT.

The rearrangement uses TRBV4-1 and TRBJ1-1; a weak D match, TRBD1 (5 bases). This CDR3 comprises 15 residues. The V gene's germline CDR1 is MGHRA and CDR2 YSYEKL. The V gene lost 1 base and the J gene lost 4 bases, with 13 bases spanning the gap. The DNA of the CDR3 is TGCGCCAGCAGCCAAGCCCCAGGGTTAGGCACTGAAGCTTTCTTT. Its protein product is CASSQAPGLGTEAFF.

CDR3 sequence: CASSRGENTGELFF. The CDR3 coding sequence is TGTGCCAGCAGCCGGGGGGAAAACACCGGGGAGCTGTTTTTT. This rearrangement joins TRBV21-1 to TRBJ2-2; the table's D call, TRBD2, has no DNA check behind it. TRBV21-1 is assigned pseudogene status. The CDR3 length is 14 residues.

Notes on this clone: At one end, the junction sequence differs from germline, possibly due to a read error. The V and J genes are TRBV4-1 and TRBJ1-1, with D perhaps matching TRBD1 (5 bases). Germline CDR1 MGHRA, CDR2 YSYEKL. This CDR3 is 14 amino acids long. The CDR3 DNA reads as TGCGCCAGCACCCAATACGGGGGGGACACTGAAGCTTTCTTT. Protein product: CASTQYGGDTEAFF.